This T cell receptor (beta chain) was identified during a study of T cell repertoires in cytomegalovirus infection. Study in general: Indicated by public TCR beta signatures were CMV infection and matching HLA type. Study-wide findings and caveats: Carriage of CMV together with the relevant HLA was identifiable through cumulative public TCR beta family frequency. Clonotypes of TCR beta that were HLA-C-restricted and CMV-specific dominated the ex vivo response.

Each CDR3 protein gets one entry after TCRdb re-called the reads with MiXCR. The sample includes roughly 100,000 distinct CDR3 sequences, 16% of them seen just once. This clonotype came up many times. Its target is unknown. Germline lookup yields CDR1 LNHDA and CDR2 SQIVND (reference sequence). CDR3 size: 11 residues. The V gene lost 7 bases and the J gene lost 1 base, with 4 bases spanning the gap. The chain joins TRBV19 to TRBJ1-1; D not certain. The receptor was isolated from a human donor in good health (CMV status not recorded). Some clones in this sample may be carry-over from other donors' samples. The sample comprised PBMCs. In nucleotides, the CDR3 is TGTGCCAGTACCAGGAACACTGAAGCTTTCTTT. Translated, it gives CASTRNTEAFF.